This T cell receptor (beta chain) was recovered during a study of T cells after yellow fever vaccination. The study's findings and limits: The booster response re-showed most primary clones: approximately 97% CD4, roughly 91% CD8.

On this clonotype: Its antigen is unknown.

From germline, CDR1 is SQVTM and CDR2 ANQGSEA. Trimming removed 6 bases from V and 2 bases from J, with 18 bases in between. CDR3 length: 15 amino acids. 5'RACE template switching produced TCR cDNA carrying a universal primer site and UMIs. TCRdb re-called the 5' RACE reads with MiXCR, one entry per CDR3 protein. The sample consists of 200,000 to 300,000 distinct CDR3 sequences, around 13% of them appearing once. The source of this sequence is a young man who received the YFV17D yellow fever vaccine. The genes are TRBV29-1 and TRBJ2-3; TRBD2 might be the D (5 bases). Sequences were derived from CD4+ T cells sorted from PBMCs, sampled 45 days after the yellow fever booster vaccination. The CDR3 region has the DNA TGCAGCGTGACCCTCCAGCGGACGCCCACAGATACGCAGTATTTT. It codes for CSVTLQRTPTDTQYF.